The 15 T cell receptor beta chains given below trace back to one sample, sequenced in a study of CD4 and CD8 cells across lung adenocarcinoma regions. TCRdb re-called the PCR reads through MiXCR, storing one row per CDR3 protein. The sample includes roughly 10,000 distinct CDR3 sequences, about half of them seen just once. Sequencing was done on a sample of CD4+ T cells from the margin of a lung tumor. The receptors were sampled from a male donor with lung adenocarcinoma. The CD4 and CD8 labels of this study may be unreliable.

This clonotype is classed as medium-sized. The chain combines TRBV6-5 with TRBJ2-7; D is perhaps TRBD1 (6 bases). In germline, CDR1 is MNHEY, CDR2 SVGAGI. V shed 5 bases and J shed 0 bases, with 14 bases lying between them. The CDR3 consists of 15 residues. The CDR3 bases are TGTGCCAGCAGTCACGAGGGACACTCCTCCTACGAGCAGTACTTC. It specifies CASSHEGHSSYEQYF.

The V and J genes are TRBV7-8 and TRBJ2-3; TRBD2 might be the D (6 bases). The CDR3 runs to 16 residues. CDR1 and CDR2 from the germline V gene are SGHVS and FQNEAQ. V lost 0 bases and J lost 2, with 12 bases in between. CDR3 amino acids: CASSLALSGLTDTQYF. In nucleotides, the CDR3 is TGTGCCAGCAGCTTAGCGCTTAGCGGCCTCACAGATACGCAGTATTTT. The variable domain in full, with the rest retrieved from reference TRBV7-8 and TRBJ2-3, is GAGVSQSPRYKVAKRGQDVALRCDPISGHVSLFWYQQALGQGPEFLTYFQNEAQLDKSGLPSDRFFAERPEGSVSTLKIQRTQQEDSAVYLCASSLALSGLTDTQYFGPGTRLTVL.

The chain combines TRBV27 with TRBJ2-5; D uncertain. The CDR3 contains 11 residues. V was trimmed by 4 bases and J by 2 bases, leaving 2 bases between them. Germline loops: CDR1 MNHEY, CDR2 SMNVEV (reference sequence). CDR3 coding DNA: TGTGCCAGCAGTTCGCAAGAGACCCAGTACTTC. Translation: CASSSQETQYF.

This clonotype was found many times. The chain employs TRBV11-2 and TRBJ1-2, with D unresolved. Germline-derived CDR1 and CDR2 are SGHAT and FQNNGV. The CDR3 length is 15 residues. V lost 5 bases to trimming and J lost 4 bases, with 17 bases between them. Here the CDR3 DNA reads TGTGCCAGCAGCCCCGGGTTCTCCATTTCCTATGGCTACACCTTC. Translation gives CASSPGFSISYGYTF. Filled out from reference TRBV11-2 and TRBJ1-2, the complete variable domain reads EAGVAQSPRYKIIEKRQSVAFWCNPISGHATLYWYQQILGQGPKLLIQFQNNGVVDDSQLPKDRFSAERLKGVDSTLKIQPAKLEDSAVYLCASSPGFSISYGYTFGSGTRLTVV.

The V and J genes are TRBV6-1 and TRBJ2-3; TRBD1 matches 9 bases. The better agreement between TRBJ2-5 and the DNA end casts doubt on the J call. CDR1 and CDR2 from the germline V gene are MNHNS and SASEGT. CDR3 length: 15 amino acids. This chain's CDR3 is CASSGDPGTGETQYF. CDR3 in DNA: TGTGCCAGCAGTGGTGATCCCGGGACAGGGGAGACCCAGTACTTC.

The chain is built from TRBV12-5 and TRBJ1-1; unclear D gene. Between the trimmed V and J ends, which lost 5 bases and 1 base, there was a span of 5 bases. This CDR3 region has 12 residues. Germline V CDR1 and CDR2: LGHNT, FRNRAP. CDR3 coding DNA: TGTGCTAGTGGTCCCTCGAACACTGAAGCTTTCTTT. Translating it yields CASGPSNTEAFF.

Only a few counts were recorded for this clonotype. This CDR3 is CASSPGTTYNEQFF. In DNA form, the CDR3 reads TGCGCCAGCAGCCCCGGGACAACCTACAATGAGCAGTTCTTC. This rearrangement joins TRBV10-1 to TRBJ2-1, with D tentatively TRBD1 (6 bases). The CDR3 has 14 residues. In germline, CDR1 is WNHNN, CDR2 SYGVQD (reference sequence). Trimming cost V 6 bases and J 2 bases, with 11 bases left between them.

By its share, this clonotype is medium-sized. V and J are TRBV6-1 and TRBJ2-2, with D perhaps assigned TRBD1 or TRBD2 (6 bases each). V lost 3 bases to trimming and J lost 6 bases, with 14 bases between them. The V gene's germline CDR1 is MNHNS and CDR2 SASEGT. This CDR3 spans 15 amino acids. CDR3 nucleotides: TGTGCCAGCAGTGACTGGCCAGGGGAGGCCGGGGAGCTGTTTTTT. Translation gives CASSDWPGEAGELFF.

The V call is TRBV6-1, the J call TRBJ2-5; D gene uncertain. CDR1 is MNHNS and CDR2 is SASEGT in the germline V gene. This CDR3 contains 14 residues. Trimming pared 3 bases from V and 4 bases from J, leaving 12 bases between. CDR3 bases: TGTGCCAGCAGTGATTACGGCATGGGAGAGACCCAGTACTTC. Its translation: CASSDYGMGETQYF.

The chain couples TRBV6-5 to TRBJ2-1; 7 nucleotides agree with TRBD1. J gave up 6 bases and V 6 bases, and 8 bases lay outside the gene matches. This CDR3 has 14 residues. The germline V gene has CDR1 MNHEY and CDR2 SVGAGI. CDR3 amino acids: CASRNSGTVNEQFF. The DNA of the CDR3 is TGTGCCAGCAGAAACTCCGGGACAGTCAATGAGCAGTTCTTC.

The gene calls are TRBV9 and TRBJ2-1; 8 nucleotides match TRBD2. CDR1 and CDR2 (germline): SGDLS, YYNGEE. CDR3 length: 15 amino acids. V lost 2 bases and J lost 8; bases outside the gene matches: 9. CDR3 nucleotides: TGTGCCAGCAGCGTTCGGGGGGGGTATCAGGATGAGCAGTTCTTC. Protein sequence: CASSVRGGYQDEQFF.

The J gene is TRBJ2-4, the V gene TRBV11-2; no definite D call. The CDR3 covers 13 residues. V lost 2 bases and J 12 bases, leaving 14 bases between the germline ends. Germline V gene lookup returns CDR1 SGHAT and CDR2 FQNNGV. The CDR3 protein is CASSLRSSSPQYF. For the CDR3, the DNA is TGTGCCAGCAGCTTAAGGTCTTCCTCACCTCAGTACTTC.

The chain joins TRBV6-1 to TRBJ2-1, with D perhaps TRBD2 (6 bases). The V and J ends lost 7 bases and 9 bases respectively, with 22 bases between them. CDR1 MNHNS and CDR2 SASEGT come from the germline V gene. The CDR3 is made up of 15 amino acids. CDR3 in amino acids: CASNPTVGGASEQFF. In DNA, the CDR3 is TGTGCCAGCAACCCCACGGTGGGGGGTGCGAGTGAGCAGTTCTTC.

The chain combines TRBV3-1 with TRBJ1-6; D is unclear. The germline V and J ends were trimmed by 5 bases and 4 bases, with 12 bases remaining between them. The CDR3 contains 15 residues. The V gene's germline CDR1 is LGHDT and CDR2 YNNKEL (reference sequence). The CDR3 loop is CASSSGGDYNSPLHF. In DNA, the CDR3 is TGTGCCAGCAGCTCCGGCGGGGATTATAATTCACCCCTCCACTTT.

This chain links TRBV5-1 with TRBJ1-2; no reliable D call. V was shortened by 2 bases and J by 6 bases, with 11 bases between the two germline ends. The germline CDR1 and CDR2 sequences are SGHRS and YFSETQ. This CDR3 spans 13 amino acids. The CDR3 DNA is TGCGCCAGCAGCTTAGAGGAAACAGATGGCTACACCTTC. Translation: CASSLEETDGYTF.